The 17 T cell receptor beta chains below all came from one sample that was sequenced in a study of blood T cell repertoires in COVID-19. Only in-frame clones appear in the TCRdb table, and some are missing; sequencing was by immunoSEQ multiplex PCR. The repertoire holds under 150,000 clones, with approximately 84% as singletons. Material for sequencing was peripheral blood. These receptors all stem from a woman aged 40 to 55 with acute or convalescent COVID-19.

This chain uses TRBV11-2 with TRBJ2-1; 11 bases match TRBD2. Unmatched junction bases numbered 13, after V lost 5 bases and J lost 7 bases. The germline CDR1 and CDR2 sequences are SGHAT and FQNNGV. The CDR3 is 17 residues long. CDR3 coding DNA: TGTGCCAGCAGCAGAAACCCTCAACTAGCGGGGGTAAATGAGCAGTTCTTC. Its protein is CASSRNPQLAGVNEQFF. The complete variable domain, with remaining parts taken from reference TRBV11-2 and TRBJ2-1, reads EAGVAQSPRYKIIEKRQSVAFWCNPISGHATLYWYQQILGQGPKLLIQFQNNGVVDDSQLPKDRFSAERLKGVDSTLKIQPAKLEDSAVYLCASSRNPQLAGVNEQFFGPGTRLTVL.

The chain joins TRBV24-1 to TRBJ1-2; D uncertain. V gave up 0 bases and J gave up 7 bases, with 11 bases separating them. Germline assignment: CDR1 KGHDR and CDR2 SFDVKD. The CDR3 extends over 14 amino acids. CDR3: CATSDLPGVGGYTF. In nucleotides, the CDR3 is TGTGCCACCAGTGATTTGCCCGGGGTCGGTGGCTACACCTTC.

V and J are TRBV11-2 and TRBJ2-5, with 10 bases identical to TRBD2. Per the germline V gene, CDR1 is SGHAT and CDR2 is FQNNGV. The V segment lost 5 bases and the J segment 2 bases; nucleotides outside the gene matches: 5. This CDR3 has 15 residues. CDR3 coding DNA: TGTGCCAGCAGCCGCTCTAGCGGGGGTCAAGAGACCCAGTACTTC. Its protein product is CASSRSSGGQETQYF.

The chain recombines TRBV25-1 with TRBJ1-1, with unresolved D. This CDR3 region has 15 residues. Deletions cut 5 bases from V and 5 bases from J, with 18 bases between. The germline CDR1 and CDR2 sequences are MGHDK and SYGVNS. CDR3 in amino acids: CASSSSREKRTEAFF. The CDR3, as DNA: TGTGCCAGCAGTTCCTCCCGGGAGAAAAGGACTGAAGCTTTCTTT.

The rearrangement uses TRBV5-5 and TRBJ1-1; no firm D call. Trimming removed 0 bases at V and 6 bases at J, with 15 bases between. The CDR3 has 15 residues. Germline CDR1 is SGHKS and CDR2 is YYEKEE (reference sequence). Here the CDR3 reads CASSLDWVLTAEAFF. The CDR3, as DNA: TGTGCCAGCAGCTTGGATTGGGTTCTTACAGCTGAAGCTTTCTTT. Together with reference TRBV5-5 and TRBJ1-1, the CDR3 gives the full variable domain: DAGVTQSPTHLIKTRGQQVTLRCSPISGHKSVSWYQQVLGQGPQFIFQYYEKEERGRGNFPDRFSARQFPNYSSELNVNALLLGDSALYLCASSLDWVLTAEAFFGQGTRLTVV.

This clone was found a few times. CDR3 nucleotide sequence: TGTGCCAGTAGTATTCTCGGACAGGGGTCTTACGAGCAGTACTTC. Translating it yields CASSILGQGSYEQYF. The V gene is TRBV19, the J gene TRBJ2-7, with 9 positions matching TRBD1. Germline trimming cut 3 bases from V and 4 bases from J; bases unmatched to any gene: 7. This CDR3 spans 15 amino acids. Germline assignment: CDR1 LNHDA and CDR2 SQIVND (reference sequence).

This clone was detected only once. The junction departs from germline at one end; a sequencing error may be responsible. The chain is built from TRBV6-5 and TRBJ2-2; a possible D gene is TRBD2 (6 bases). Germline V CDR1 and CDR2: MNHEY, SVGAGI. The CDR3 consists of 15 residues. DNA for the CDR3: TGTGCCAGCAGTCGCCGGGGGTCGAAGACCGGGGAGCTGTTTTTT. Translation gives CASSRRGSKTGELFF.

Only a few counts were recorded for this clone. V gene TRBV4-1 combines with J gene TRBJ1-3, with 8 bases that match TRBD1. The CDR3 length is 15 residues. Unmatched junction bases numbered 2, after V lost 4 bases and J lost 0 bases. CDR1 and CDR2 from the germline V gene are MGHRA and YSYEKL. CDR3 protein: CASSRTGGSGNTIYF. The CDR3 DNA follows: TGCGCCAGCAGCCGCACAGGGGGCTCTGGAAACACCATATATTTT.

V is TRBV11-2 and J is TRBJ1-4; D is unclear. The CDR3 is made up of 15 amino acids. The germline V gene encodes CDR1 SGHAT and CDR2 FQNNGV. Trimming cost V 7 bases and J 0 bases, with 12 bases left between them. CDR3 coding DNA: TGTGCCAGCATCCGGACGGAGGCAACTAATGAAAAACTGTTTTTT. Translating it yields CASIRTEATNEKLFF.

This clone has a single count. CDR3 in DNA: TGTGCCAGCAGCTTAATGGGGAGGGGGAACACTGAAGCTTTCTTT. This codes for CASSLMGRGNTEAFF. The chain uses TRBV7-3 and TRBJ1-1; maybe TRBD1 (5 bases). The CDR3 has 15 residues. Germline values: CDR1 SGHTA, CDR2 FQGTGA. V was pared by 1 base and J by 1 base, with 10 bases between.

J is TRBJ2-6 and V is TRBV7-9, with D maybe TRBD2 (5 bases). V was cut by 6 bases and J by 1 base, with 13 bases left in between. The CDR3 totals 16 residues. Looked up from germline, CDR1 is SEHNR and CDR2 is FQNEAQ (reference sequence). CDR3 protein: CASSFRSGSGANVLTF. The CDR3 coding sequence is TGTGCCAGCAGTTTTAGGTCGGGGTCTGGGGCCAACGTCCTGACTTTC.

This chain joins TRBV5-5 and TRBJ1-3; D gene ambiguous. This CDR3 spans 15 amino acids. V shed 4 bases and J shed 0 bases, with 11 bases lying between them. CDR1 and CDR2 from the germline V gene are SGHKS and YYEKEE (reference sequence). Written as DNA, the CDR3 is TGTGCCAGCAGCCCCCCCGACTTCTCTGGAAACACCATATATTTT. Its protein product is CASSPPDFSGNTIYF.

V is TRBV5-1 and J is TRBJ1-5, with D possibly TRBD1 on 5 matching bases. This CDR3 spans 15 amino acids. Trimming took off 3 bases at V and 7 bases at J, with 17 bases between the two ends. Germline assignment: CDR1 SGHRS and CDR2 YFSETQ. The CDR3 nucleotides are TGCGCCAGCAGCTCCGGGTCGGGGGGGGACCAGCCCCAGCATTTT. Translating gives CASSSGSGGDQPQHF.

The chain employs TRBV2 and TRBJ1-3; possible D gene TRBD1, 5 bases. This CDR3 comprises 14 residues. Per the germline V gene, CDR1 is SNHLY and CDR2 is FYNNEI. Deletions cut 4 bases from V and 4 bases from J, with 11 bases between. The CDR3 DNA reads as TGTGCCAGCAGTGGGGGCCTTACCGGAAACACCATATATTTT. Translated: CASSGGLTGNTIYF. Combining the CDR3 with reference TRBV2 and TRBJ1-3 gives the whole variable domain EPEVTQTPSHQVTQMGQEVILRCVPISNHLYFYWYRQILGQKVEFLVSFYNNEISEKSEIFDDQFSVERPDGSNFTLKIRSTKLEDSAMYFCASSGGLTGNTIYFGEGSWLTVV.

This clone was observed a few times. The chain is built from TRBV18 and TRBJ2-4, with 7 bases fitting TRBD2. Losses at the gene ends were 3 bases for V and 9 bases for J; bases not matched to a gene: 8. CDR1 and CDR2 (germline): KGHSH, LQKENI. The CDR3 length is 14 residues. The CDR3 DNA sequence: TGTGCCAGCTCACCGCAAGAGGGAGGGGCCATTCAGTACTTC. It specifies CASSPQEGGAIQYF.

CDR3 sequence (DNA): TGCGCCAGCAGCCAACGGACTGGATTCTACGAGCAGTACTTC. Translating it yields CASSQRTGFYEQYF. The rearrangement joins TRBV4-1 to TRBJ2-7; D is possibly TRBD2 (5 bases). CDR3 length: 14 residues. V was pared by 2 bases and J by 3 bases, with 11 bases between. The V gene's germline CDR1 is MGHRA and CDR2 YSYEKL.

V usage is TRBV5-1 and J usage is TRBJ1-5; D remains unclear. The length of the CDR3 is 15 residues. CDR1 SGHRS and CDR2 YFSETQ come from the germline V gene. With 4 bases removed from V and 3 bases from J, the gap between germline ends came to 14 bases. The CDR3 bases are TGCGCCAGCAGCCTGTGGAGGGTGACCAATCAGCCCCAGCATTTT. Translating gives CASSLWRVTNQPQHF.